What follows describes a single T cell receptor (beta chain). The data are from a study of blood T cell repertoires in COVID-19. Across the study: COVID-19 samples, acute and convalescent, were from the United States, Italy and Spain. The analysed material was cDNA or gDNA that came from T cells, B-cell-depleted T cells, or PBMCs.

The protocol was immunoSEQ multiplex PCR, while the TCRdb copy is restricted to in-frame clones and leaves out a portion. The table lists 500,000 to 600,000 clones, around nine tenths of them singletons. Trimming at V came to 3 bases and at J to 3 bases, leaving 8 bases not matched to a gene. Germline assignment: CDR1 MGHRA and CDR2 YSYEKL. The CDR3 spans 15 residues. The rearrangement joins TRBV4-1 to TRBJ2-7, with TRBD1 identical over 7 bases. The source material was peripheral blood. This receptor was taken from a woman aged 50 to 65 with COVID-19, enrolled during active disease. DNA for the CDR3: TGCGCCAGCAGCCAGCCTTCGACAGGGATCTACGAGCAGTACTTC. It encodes CASSQPSTGIYEQYF.